These T cell receptor beta chains were read from a single sample in a study of T cells in Graves' hyperthyroidism and ophthalmopathy. In TCRdb, the multiplex PCR reads were re-called with MiXCR into one record per CDR3 protein. The repertoire holds 450,000 to 550,000 distinct CDR3 sequences, with approximately 25% as singletons. The sequenced sample was blood. The origin of the receptors is a woman aged 25 to 39 with Graves' ophthalmopathy. Both conserved end residues are part of each CDR3. The order of the fields is V gene, clone size, J gene, D gene, CDR3 DNA, CDR3 protein. The D gene is left open where the match is weak. Clone sizes are given selectively: once, few, many, or a class where the clone is expanded.

>TRBV6-5|many|TRBJ1-2|TRBD1
TGTGCCAGCAGGTCCCCCGGGACAGCGAACTATGGCTACACCTTC
CASRSPGTANYGYTF
>TRBV12-3/TRBV12-4|NA|TRBJ2-7|NA
TGTGCCAGCAGTTTAGAGACACCATACGAGCAGTACTTC
CASSLETPYEQYF
>TRBV7-3|many|TRBJ2-5|TRBD1
TGTGCCAGCAGCGAGGCAGGGGGACAAGAGACCCAGTACTTC
CASSEAGGQETQYF
>TRBV12-3/TRBV12-4|few|TRBJ2-5|NA
TGTGCCAGCAGTCCCCGGTCGGGAGAGACCCAGTACTTC
CASSPRSGETQYF
>TRBV5-1|NA|TRBJ2-7|NA
TGCGCCAGCAGCTTGTACGGGACCGAGCAGTACTTC
CASSLYGTEQYF
>TRBV6-1|few|TRBJ1-2|TRBD1
TGTGCCAGCAGTGGACGGGACAGGGTCTATGGCTACACCTTC
CASSGRDRVYGYTF
>TRBV2|NA|TRBJ1-5|NA
TGTGCCAGCAGCCGTGAGGGGGGAGTCGCGCCCCAGCATTTT
CASSREGGVAPQHF
>TRBV20-1|many|TRBJ1-2|TRBD1
TGCAGTGCGACCGGACAGGGTCCACCTTATGGCTACACCTTC
CSATGQGPPYGYTF
>TRBV10-3|many|TRBJ2-5|NA
TGTGCCATCAGTGAGTCGAAACAGCTACAAGAGACCCAGTACTTC
CAISESKQLQETQYF
>TRBV7-9|many|TRBJ2-7|TRBD1
TGTGCCAGCAGCTTAGCAGACAGGGACGAGCAGTACTTC
CASSLADRDEQYF
>TRBV6-1|NA|TRBJ2-5|NA
TGTGCCACCCTTGGATCGAGGGCCGCAGAGACCCAGTACTTC
CATLGSRAAETQYF
>TRBV6-5|NA|TRBJ1-3|NA
TGTGCCAGTACTGACTCCGGCTCTGGAAACACCATATATTTT
CASTDSGSGNTIYF
>TRBV25-1|few|TRBJ1-4|NA
TGTGCCAGCAGTGAATTTTCTGCAACTAATGAAAAACTGTTTTTT
CASSEFSATNEKLFF
>TRBV5-5|NA|TRBJ2-7|NA
TGTGCCAGCAGCACTGTCCGCTACGAGCAGTACTTC
CASSTVRYEQYF
>TRBV14|many|TRBJ2-7|NA
TGTGCCAGCAGCCAAGAGCAACGGGGTATCGGTGAGCAGTACTTC
CASSQEQRGIGEQYF
>TRBV14|many|TRBJ1-2|NA
TGTGCCAGCAGCCTCCAGGGGTTTGGTGGCTACACCTTC
CASSLQGFGGYTF
>TRBV28|many|TRBJ1-2|NA
TGTGCCAGCAGCAACGGCGGGGGGCCGGACTATGGCTACACCTTC
CASSNGGGPDYGYTF
>TRBV12-3/TRBV12-4|many|TRBJ2-2|TRBD2
TGTGCCAGCAGCCCAAGGGAGGGCACCGGGGAGCTGTTTTTT
CASSPREGTGELFF
>TRBV12-3/TRBV12-4|NA|TRBJ2-7|NA
TGTGCCAGCAGTCCCCCCCAGGGTATGTGGTACGAGCAGTACTTC
CASSPPQGMWYEQYF
>TRBV10-3|NA|TRBJ1-2|NA
TGTGCCATCAGTGAGACCTTACGAGACTATGGCTACACCTTC
CAISETLRDYGYTF
>TRBV3-1|many|TRBJ2-7|NA
TGTGCCAGCAGCCAGGGGACATACTACGAGCAGTACTTC
CASSQGTYYEQYF
>TRBV12-3/TRBV12-4|many|TRBJ2-5|NA
TGTGCCAGCAGTCCCGTGGGGGTGTGGGAAGAGACCCAGTACTTC
CASSPVGVWEETQYF